These 32 T cell receptor beta chains share one sample of origin, sequenced in a study of CD8+ T cells in alopecia areata. Treatment here: oral pan-JAK inhibitor, 5-10 mg twice daily. Reverse transcription of extracted RNA yielded cDNA, which provided the sequencing template. Method: immunoSEQ multiplex PCR; TCRdb's copy keeps in-frame clones and lacks some. The sample yields 150,000 to 200,000 clones, about 60% seen once. This material consisted of CD8+ T cells sorted from blood, taken at week 24, from a patient treated with tofacitinib. Receptor source: a human donor with alopecia areata.

The chain combines TRBV7-9 with TRBJ2-5; 11 nucleotides line up with TRBD2. The junction had 10 bases not matched to a gene; V was cut back by 5 bases and J by 5 bases. Per germline, CDR1 SEHNR and CDR2 FQNEAQ (reference sequence). The CDR3 contains 16 residues. The CDR3 is CASSGISGGAEETQYF. The CDR3 region has the DNA TGTGCCAGCAGCGGAATTAGCGGGGGGGCCGAGGAGACCCAGTACTTC.

CDR3 nucleotides: TGTGCCAGCACCTCGGGGCAGGGTCAGGATACGCAGTATTTT. Amino acids: CASTSGQGQDTQYF. The genes are TRBV2 and TRBJ2-3, with D possibly called TRBD1 or TRBD2 (5 bases each). Germline assignment: CDR1 SNHLY and CDR2 FYNNEI. V lost 7 bases, J lost 6 bases, and 17 bases lay in between. CDR3 length: 14 residues.

This rearrangement joins TRBV7-2 to TRBJ2-3; 8 bases agree with TRBD2. Germline V gives CDR1 SGHTA, CDR2 FQGNSA. The junction had 0 bases not matched to a gene; V was cut back by 4 bases and J by 0 bases. This CDR3 contains 14 residues. CDR3 nucleotide sequence: TGTGCCAGCAGCTCGGGGGGGAGCACAGATACGCAGTATTTT. Protein sequence: CASSSGGSTDTQYF.

For this clone: The same CDR3 also results from other DNA sequences found in this sample. The chain has TRBV4-1 and TRBJ2-2; D is unresolved. The CDR3 is 13 residues long. V shed 1 base and J shed 4 bases, with 4 bases lying between them. The germline gives CDR1 MGHRA, CDR2 YSYEKL. CDR3 loop: CASSQVGTGELFF. CDR3 DNA sequence: TGCGCCAGCAGCCAAGTTGGCACCGGGGAGCTGTTTTTT.

This sequence joins TRBV5-1 and TRBJ1-5; D is unclear. V was pared by 0 bases and J by 2 bases, with 12 bases between. The CDR3 totals 16 residues. Germline-derived CDR1 and CDR2 are SGHRS and YFSETQ. The CDR3 DNA reads TGCGCCAGCAGCTTGGCCACGAGTGTTGGCAATCAGCCCCAGCATTTT. This translates into CASSLATSVGNQPQHF.

V gene TRBV27 combines with J gene TRBJ2-7, with D perhaps given as TRBD1 or TRBD2 (5 bases each). Trimming stripped 2 bases from V and 2 bases from J, with 16 bases between. CDR3 length: 16 amino acids. CDR1 is MNHEY and CDR2 is SMNVEV in the germline V gene (reference sequence). The CDR3 region has the DNA TGTGCCAGCAGTTTAGAATTTGGGACCGCCACCTACGAGCAGTACTTC. Protein sequence: CASSLEFGTATYEQYF.

This clone was counted ten times or more. The gene calls are TRBV27 and TRBJ1-4; the D is unclear. Germline V gene lookup returns CDR1 MNHEY and CDR2 SMNVEV (reference sequence). The ends were cut back, 2 bases at V and 5 bases at J, with 12 bases in the middle. This CDR3 spans 15 amino acids. The DNA for the CDR3 is TGTGCCAGCAGTTTACTTGCCACTCCGAATGAAAAACTGTTTTTT. Protein sequence: CASSLLATPNEKLFF.

This clone was seen more than once but under ten times. The chain couples TRBV12-5 to TRBJ2-7; no reliable D call. The germline CDR1 and CDR2 sequences are LGHNT and FRNRAP. This CDR3 spans 12 amino acids. V lost 6 bases and J lost 9, with 15 bases in between. This chain's CDR3 is CASGADRSRQYF. Written as DNA, the CDR3 is TGTGCTAGTGGGGCGGACCGATCCCGGCAGTACTTC.

The chain recombines TRBV6-5 with TRBJ2-7; either TRBD1 or TRBD2 may supply D (5 bases each). CDR3 length: 15 residues. V lost 2 bases to trimming and J lost 6 bases, with 17 bases between them. Looked up from germline, CDR1 is MNHEY and CDR2 is SVGAGI. CDR3 in DNA: TGTGCCAGCAGTTACGCTACAGGAGCCCGGGGCGAGCAGTACTTC. Translated: CASSYATGARGEQYF.

This clone was recorded once. The chain joins TRBV19 to TRBJ1-1; D is possibly TRBD1 (5 bases). The ends were cut back, 6 bases at V and 8 bases at J, with 16 bases in the middle. CDR3 length: 13 amino acids. Germline V gives CDR1 LNHDA, CDR2 SQIVND (reference sequence). CDR3 nucleotide sequence: TGTGCCAGTAGCGCAGGGCCCCCAGAGGAAGCTTTCTTT. Residues: CASSAGPPEEAFF.

The CDR3 sequence: CASSTTGNSETQYF. Here the CDR3 DNA reads TGTGCCAGCAGCACTACAGGGAATTCAGAGACCCAGTACTTC. This chain joins TRBV5-6 and TRBJ2-5; possibly TRBD1 for D (6 bases). Germline V lookup: CDR1 SGHDT, CDR2 YYEEEE. CDR3 length: 14 amino acids. Trimming cost V 4 bases and J 4 bases, with 14 bases left between them.

The table lists this clone with a count of one. Other DNA sequences in the same sample also yield this CDR3. The gene calls are TRBV4-1 and TRBJ2-3, with D maybe TRBD2 (5 bases). V was pared by 1 base and J by 6 bases, with 5 bases between. Germline V lookup: CDR1 MGHRA, CDR2 YSYEKL. The CDR3 spans 12 residues. The CDR3: CASSQAGDTQYF. The CDR3 nucleotides read TGCGCCAGCAGCCAAGCGGGGGATACGCAGTATTTT.

This clone was found a few times. The chain employs TRBV13 and TRBJ2-7; D gene ambiguous. Germline-derived CDR1 and CDR2 are PRHDT and FYEKMQ (reference sequence). The CDR3 contains 13 residues. Trimming removed 2 bases at V and 5 bases at J, with 10 bases between. CDR3 region: CASSLSSTHEQYF. In DNA, the CDR3 is TGTGCCAGCAGCTTATCCTCGACCCACGAGCAGTACTTC.

V is TRBV30 and J is TRBJ2-5; a weak D match, TRBD2 (5 bases). The CDR3 has 11 residues. Germline values: CDR1 GTSNPN, CDR2 SVGIG (reference sequence). The V gene lost 1 base and the J gene lost 11 bases, with 11 bases spanning the gap. CDR3 residues: CAWSERGEQYF. The CDR3 nucleotides are TGTGCCTGGAGTGAACGGGGAGAGCAGTACTTC.

This clone was observed a few times. This chain joins TRBV2 and TRBJ1-5, with D unresolved. CDR3 size: 13 residues. CDR1 SNHLY and CDR2 FYNNEI come from the germline V gene. V was trimmed by 4 bases and J by 4 bases, leaving 8 bases between them. CDR3 region: CASSGVRNQPQHF. CDR3 bases: TGTGCCAGCAGTGGGGTGAGGAATCAGCCCCAGCATTTT. Full variable domain (outside the CDR3, taken from reference TRBV2 and TRBJ1-5): EPEVTQTPSHQVTQMGQEVILRCVPISNHLYFYWYRQILGQKVEFLVSFYNNEISEKSEIFDDQFSVERPDGSNFTLKIRSTKLEDSAMYFCASSGVRNQPQHFGDGTRLSIL.

This clone was counted a few times. The DNA for the CDR3 is TGTGCCAGCAGTACGACAGGGTTCGAGCAGTACTTC. Translation gives CASSTTGFEQYF. The genes are TRBV6-5 and TRBJ2-7, with TRBD1 identical over 7 bases. With V trimmed by 5 bases and J by 6 bases, 4 bases remained unmatched. Per germline, CDR1 MNHEY and CDR2 SVGAGI. The CDR3 consists of 12 residues.

The chain employs TRBV18 and TRBJ2-7; D is ambiguous. Trimming shortened V by 2 bases and J by 2 bases, and 7 bases separated the two germline ends. CDR3 length equals 13 residues. Germline loops: CDR1 KGHSH, CDR2 LQKENI. CDR3 in amino acids: CASSPADPYEQYF. CDR3 bases: TGTGCCAGCTCACCAGCAGATCCCTACGAGCAGTACTTC.

V and J are TRBV15 and TRBJ1-1; TRBD1 is a possible D gene (5 bases). Trimming took 3 bases from V and 1 from J, leaving 12 bases between them. This CDR3 is built from 15 residues. From germline, CDR1 is LNHNV and CDR2 YYDKDF (reference sequence). CDR3 DNA sequence: TGTGCCACCAGCAGTGATGTTAGGGGGAACACTGAAGCTTTCTTT. This gives the protein CATSSDVRGNTEAFF. Full variable domain (remainder filled in from reference TRBV15 and TRBJ1-1): DAMVIQNPRYQVTQFGKPVTLSCSQTLNHNVMYWYQQKSSQAPKLLFHYYDKDFNNEADTPDNFQSRRPNTSFCFLDIRSPGLGDTAMYLCATSSDVRGNTEAFFGQGTRLTVV.

This clone was seen only a few times. The chain joins TRBV7-8 to TRBJ2-1; 8 bases map to TRBD2. The germline gives CDR1 SGHVS, CDR2 FQNEAQ. The CDR3 runs to 16 residues. J gave up 7 bases and V 6 bases, and 14 bases lay outside the gene matches. CDR3 region: CASRPVPGLVRNEQFF. Here the CDR3 DNA reads TGTGCCAGCAGGCCCGTTCCGGGACTAGTAAGGAATGAGCAGTTCTTC.

The CDR3 spells CASSVATRHREKLFF. Written as DNA, the CDR3 is TGTGCCAGCAGCGTAGCTACTCGGCACCGTGAAAAACTGTTTTTT. This chain joins TRBV9 and TRBJ1-4; D unresolved. V was pared by 0 bases and J by 7 bases, with 13 bases between. Per germline, CDR1 SGDLS and CDR2 YYNGEE. CDR3 size: 15 residues. Full variable domain (outside the CDR3, taken from reference TRBV9 and TRBJ1-4): DSGVTQTPKHLITATGQRVTLRCSPRSGDLSVYWYQQSLDQGLQFLIQYYNGEERAKGNILERFSAQQFPDLHSELNLSSLELGDSALYFCASSVATRHREKLFFGSGTQLSVL.

This clone was found a few times. V gene TRBV11-2 combines with J gene TRBJ2-5; D call uncertain. CDR1 and CDR2 (germline): SGHAT, FQNNGV. V was trimmed by 1 base and J by 0 bases, leaving 6 bases between them. CDR3 length: 14 amino acids. For the CDR3, the DNA is TGTGCCAGCAGCTTAGGGCACGACCAAGAGACCCAGTACTTC. Protein: CASSLGHDQETQYF.

V usage is TRBV7-9 and J usage is TRBJ2-3; D call uncertain. There are 15 residues in the CDR3. CDR1 is SEHNR, CDR2 FQNEAQ, per germline (reference sequence). The V and J ends lost 0 bases and 4 bases respectively, with 11 bases between them. The CDR3: CASSLAGSAADTQYF. In nucleotides, the CDR3 is TGTGCCAGCAGCTTAGCGGGGTCCGCCGCAGATACGCAGTATTTT.

The chain has TRBV4-1 and TRBJ2-5; D perhaps matches TRBD2 (6 bases). The ends were cut back, 4 bases at V and 2 bases at J, with 17 bases in the middle. CDR1 MGHRA and CDR2 YSYEKL come from the germline V gene. This CDR3 comprises 16 residues. DNA for the CDR3: TGCGCCAGCAGCCCCGTGGGGGGTAGTTTGCAAGAGACCCAGTACTTC. This gives the protein CASSPVGGSLQETQYF.

The chain joins TRBV27 to TRBJ2-7, with a possible D match to TRBD1 (5 bases). Trimming cost V 1 base and J 0 bases, with 10 bases left between them. CDR3 length: 15 amino acids. The germline gives CDR1 MNHEY, CDR2 SMNVEV (reference sequence). CDR3 in DNA: TGTGCCAGCAGTTTATACGGCAGGGACTCCTACGAGCAGTACTTC. This sequence encodes CASSLYGRDSYEQYF.

J is TRBJ1-1 and V is TRBV13, with unresolved D. V dropped 4 bases and J dropped 5 bases, with 32 bases sitting between them. Per the germline V gene, CDR1 is PRHDT and CDR2 is FYEKMQ (reference sequence). CDR3 length: 20 amino acids. CDR3 nucleotide sequence: TGTGCCAGCAGCTGCTCTATGGAGCTCCCCTGGAGGGTTTTGAGTACTGAAGCTTTCTTT. It specifies CASSCSMELPWRVLSTEAFF.

The CDR3 here is CASSLADSLNTEAFF. DNA for the CDR3: TGCGCCAGCAGCCTAGCGGACAGCCTGAACACTGAAGCTTTCTTT. The chain carries TRBV4-1 and TRBJ1-1, with D perhaps matching TRBD1 (6 bases). This CDR3 is built from 15 residues. Trimming removed 4 bases at V and 0 bases at J, with 12 bases between. The germline V gene encodes CDR1 MGHRA and CDR2 YSYEKL.

This clone turned up a few times. The chain employs TRBV5-6 and TRBJ2-2; 7 positions match TRBD2. The V gene end was trimmed by 3 bases and the J gene end by 6 bases; junction bases not matched to a gene: 14. This CDR3 has 17 residues. Germline V gene lookup returns CDR1 SGHDT and CDR2 YYEEEE. The chain's CDR3 is CASSWTLQGGEPGELFF. CDR3 DNA: TGTGCCAGCAGCTGGACGTTGCAGGGAGGGGAACCCGGGGAGCTGTTTTTT.

The V and J genes are TRBV9 and TRBJ2-5; 9 bases match TRBD2. There are 15 residues in the CDR3. Trimming took 2 bases from V and 2 from J; bases not matched to a gene: 4. Per the germline V gene, CDR1 is SGDLS and CDR2 is YYNGEE. The CDR3 DNA follows: TGTGCCAGCAGCGTTTCCCTAGCGGGGCAAGAGACCCAGTACTTC. Amino acid sequence: CASSVSLAGQETQYF.

V and J are TRBV30 and TRBJ2-1; 11 nucleotides line up with TRBD1. The CDR3 loop spans 14 amino acids. Trimming took 2 bases from V and 6 from J; bases not matched to a gene: 3. The germline CDR1 and CDR2 sequences are GTSNPN and SVGIG (reference sequence). The CDR3 bases are TGTGCCTGGAGTCCGGGACAGGGGGGCAATGAGCAGTTCTTC. Translating it yields CAWSPGQGGNEQFF.

The chain is built from TRBV29-1 and TRBJ2-7, with D unclear. The ends were cut back, 4 bases at V and 4 bases at J, with 11 bases in the middle. The germline V gene encodes CDR1 SQVTM and CDR2 ANQGSEA. This CDR3 has 12 residues. The CDR3 protein is CSVVFSRYEQYF. The CDR3 region has the DNA TGCAGCGTTGTTTTCTCGCGTTACGAGCAGTACTTC.

V and J are TRBV27 and TRBJ2-1, with D possibly being TRBD2 (6 bases). There are 15 residues in the CDR3. Per germline, CDR1 MNHEY and CDR2 SMNVEV (reference sequence). Trimming shortened V by 6 bases and J by 2 bases, and 14 bases separated the two germline ends. Here the CDR3 reads CASSSFAGTYNEQFF. In DNA form, the CDR3 reads TGTGCCAGCAGCAGCTTTGCGGGGACCTACAATGAGCAGTTCTTC.

This clone came up a few times. The gene calls are TRBV27 and TRBJ2-5; a possible D gene is TRBD2 (5 bases). The germline V and J ends were trimmed by 4 bases and 5 bases, with 23 bases remaining between them. CDR1 is MNHEY, CDR2 SMNVEV, per germline (reference sequence). The CDR3 covers 17 residues. CDR3 sequence (DNA): TGTGCCAGCAGTTCCTGGAGAGGCTCCCTGTCGGGGGAGACCCAGTACTTC. Amino acid sequence: CASSSWRGSLSGETQYF.